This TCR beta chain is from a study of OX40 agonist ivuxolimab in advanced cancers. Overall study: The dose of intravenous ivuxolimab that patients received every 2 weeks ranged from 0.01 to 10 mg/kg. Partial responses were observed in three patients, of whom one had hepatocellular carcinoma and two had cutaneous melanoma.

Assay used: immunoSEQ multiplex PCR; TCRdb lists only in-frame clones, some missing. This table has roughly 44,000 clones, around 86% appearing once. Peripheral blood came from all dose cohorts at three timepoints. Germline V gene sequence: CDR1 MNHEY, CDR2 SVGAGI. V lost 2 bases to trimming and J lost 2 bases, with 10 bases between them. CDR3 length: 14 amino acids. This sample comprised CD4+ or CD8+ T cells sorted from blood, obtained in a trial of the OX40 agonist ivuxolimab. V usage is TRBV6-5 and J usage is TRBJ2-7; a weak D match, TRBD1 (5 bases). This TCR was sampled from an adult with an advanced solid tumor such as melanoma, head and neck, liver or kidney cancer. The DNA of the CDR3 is TGTGCCAGCAGTTACAGTCGGACAACCTACGAGCAGTACTTC. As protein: CASSYSRTTYEQYF.